This TCR beta chain was identified during a study of T cell responses to AZD1222 COVID-19 vaccine. The CDR3 runs 11 residues. Trimming took off 5 bases at V and 4 bases at J, with 6 bases between the two ends. Germline lookup yields CDR1 SQVTM and CDR2 ANQGSEA. Regarding this clone: Its specificity is not known. Different DNA sequences within this sample yield the same CDR3.

Sequencing used immunoSEQ multiplex PCR; TCRdb keeps in-frame clones, though not all of them. The sample yields around 260,000 clones, more than 85% seen once. Study-wide points: Just six people given AZD1222 tested seropositive at baseline.

The chain has TRBV29-1 and TRBJ2-1, with D maybe TRBD1 (5 bases). Sequences were derived from peripheral blood, sampled on day 0 of AZD1222 vaccination. The clonotype originates from an adult in good health. For the CDR3, the DNA is TGCAGCGTTTCAGGGTACAATGAGCAGTTCTTC. Amino acid sequence: CSVSGYNEQFF.